This T cell receptor beta chain was sequenced for a study of OX40 agonist ivuxolimab in advanced cancers. V shed 3 bases, J shed 6 bases, and the junction held 7 bases outside the gene matches. Germline-derived CDR1 and CDR2 are MNHNY and SVGAGI (reference sequence). The CDR3 length is 15 residues. The assay was immunoSEQ multiplex PCR, and TCRdb's table has in-frame clones only and misses some. The sample lists tens of thousands of clones; more than 70% were seen once. Patients with a history of autoimmune disease or on systemic immunosuppression were excluded. The sample here was CD4+ or CD8+ T cells sorted from blood, taken in a trial of the OX40 agonist ivuxolimab. V gene TRBV6-6 combines with J gene TRBJ2-1; TRBD1 aligns across 8 bases. This clonotype originated in an adult with an advanced solid tumor such as melanoma, head and neck, liver or kidney cancer. CDR3 in amino acids: CASSYPGQVGNEQFF. In nucleotides, the CDR3 is TGTGCCAGCAGTTATCCGGGACAGGTGGGCAATGAGCAGTTCTTC.